This TCR beta chain is from a study of blood T cells in healthy people across ages. Whole-study results and caveats: More naive CD4+ cells and higher diversity were found in long-lived than in aged donors.

This clonotype was found a few times. What it binds is not known. A J-beta primer mix and a sample-barcoded 5' primer were used in a second PCR of roughly 6 to 11 cycles. A template-switch adaptor with 12 random nucleotides tagged each cDNA molecule. TCRdb ran MiXCR on the 5' RACE reads and lists one entry per CDR3 protein. The sample holds 1.5 million to 2 million distinct CDR3 sequences, about 30% seen once. This CDR3 has 16 residues. Between the trimmed V and J ends, which lost 5 bases and 1 base, there was a span of 16 bases. From germline, CDR1 is SGHTA and CDR2 FQGNSA. The TCR sequence derives from a woman in her thirties in good health. Material: blood. This rearrangement joins TRBV7-2 to TRBJ2-3; tentatively, D is TRBD1 (6 bases). CDR3 protein: CASSGRPGHRTDTQYF. CDR3 in DNA: TGTGCCAGCAGCGGCCGGCCGGGACACCGCACAGATACGCAGTATTTT.